One and the same sample provided the 11 T cell receptor beta chains below, sequenced in a study of T cell responses to AZD1222 COVID-19 vaccine. Assay used: immunoSEQ multiplex PCR; TCRdb lists only in-frame clones, some missing. The table lists roughly 150,000 clones, approximately 90% of them singletons. The sequenced sample was peripheral blood, obtained 28 days after the second AZD1222 dose. Receptors were obtained from an adult who received the AZD1222 COVID-19 vaccine.

The V and J genes are TRBV6-2 or TRBV6-3 and TRBJ1-3; D may be TRBD1 (5 bases). V was cut by 0 bases and J by 8 bases, with 5 bases left in between. Looked up from germline, CDR1 is MNHEY and CDR2 is SVGEGT. This CDR3 contains 12 residues. The CDR3 region is CASSYSTDTIYF. DNA for the CDR3: TGTGCCAGCAGTTACTCGACAGACACCATATATTTT.

J is TRBJ1-2 and V is TRBV20-1; unclear D gene. Germline-derived CDR1 and CDR2 are DFQATT and SNEGSKA (reference sequence). This CDR3 contains 12 residues. The V and J ends lost 3 bases and 4 bases respectively, with 9 bases between them. In nucleotides, the CDR3 is TGCAGTGCTAGTCCCAGAGCCTATGGCTACACCTTC. The encoded protein is CSASPRAYGYTF.

V usage is TRBV7-3 and J usage is TRBJ2-3; no clear D gene. The germline gives CDR1 SGHTA, CDR2 FQGTGA. Trimming left V 0 bases short and J 5 bases short, with 3 bases between. The CDR3 runs to 12 residues. The CDR3 DNA reads as TGTGCCAGCAGCTTAACTAAAGATACGCAGTATTTT. Protein: CASSLTKDTQYF.

The table lists this clone with a count of one. In the same sample, other DNA sequences code for this CDR3. The rearrangement links TRBV5-1 to TRBJ1-3, with 7 positions matching TRBD1. V lost 4 bases and J lost 1; bases outside the gene matches: 5. Looked up from germline, CDR1 is SGHRS and CDR2 is YFSETQ. The CDR3 runs 15 residues. The CDR3 DNA follows: TGCGCCAGCAGCCTAACAGGGGATTCTGGAAACACCATATATTTT. Its translation: CASSLTGDSGNTIYF.

Only one count was recorded for this clone. The V call is TRBV7-2, the J call TRBJ2-1, with D tentatively TRBD1 (6 bases). The length of the CDR3 is 15 residues. Germline V gene lookup returns CDR1 SGHTA and CDR2 FQGNSA. Trimming stripped 2 bases from V and 0 bases from J, with 8 bases between. CDR3 protein: CASSLQGSSYNEQFF. The CDR3 DNA reads TGTGCCAGCAGCTTACAGGGGAGCTCCTACAATGAGCAGTTCTTC.

J is TRBJ2-2 and V is TRBV6-2 or TRBV6-3; D is uncertain. CDR1 is MNHEY, CDR2 SVGEGT, per germline. Trimming took 4 bases from V and 5 from J, leaving 5 bases between them. CDR3 length: 12 amino acids. The CDR3 nucleotides read TGTGCCAGCAGTTCACAGACCGGGGAGCTGTTTTTT. It encodes CASSSQTGELFF.

The rearrangement joins TRBV30 to TRBJ2-7, with 9 positions matching TRBD1. Germline CDR1 and CDR2: GTSNPN and SVGIG (reference sequence). The CDR3 sequence is 15 residues long. Trimming cost V 1 base and J 2 bases; bases outside gene matches: 6. CDR3 coding DNA: TGTGCCTGGAGTGGCGGGGGACAGGGAACCTACGAGCAGTACTTC. Protein: CAWSGGGQGTYEQYF.

The table lists this clone with a few counts. The J gene is TRBJ2-1, the V gene TRBV5-1; a possible D gene is TRBD1 (5 bases). CDR1 SGHRS and CDR2 YFSETQ come from the germline V gene. The length of the CDR3 is 14 residues. Deletions cut 0 bases from V and 5 bases from J, with 9 bases between. In DNA, the CDR3 is TGCGCCAGCAGCTTGGGCAGGGTTGACAATGAGCAGTTCTTC. This codes for CASSLGRVDNEQFF.

This clone was observed a single time. CDR3 sequence: CASARLRDQTDTQYF. DNA for the CDR3: TGTGCCAGCGCCCGGTTGCGGGACCAGACAGATACGCAGTATTTT. This chain joins TRBV27 and TRBJ2-3; D may be TRBD2 (6 bases). Germline V CDR1 and CDR2: MNHEY, SMNVEV (reference sequence). This CDR3 has 15 residues. V gave up 8 bases and J gave up 3 bases, with 18 bases separating them.

The chain carries TRBV4-3 and TRBJ2-5; weak D call: TRBD1 (6 bases). This CDR3 is built from 18 residues. From germline, CDR1 is LGHNA and CDR2 YSLEER. Trimming took off 1 base at V and 2 bases at J, with 20 bases between the two ends. The CDR3 reads CASSQGSGHQYRQETQYF. CDR3 sequence (DNA): TGCGCCAGCAGCCAAGGGTCGGGACACCAATACCGACAAGAGACCCAGTACTTC.

The chain couples TRBV25-1 to TRBJ2-7, with 7 nucleotides matching TRBD1. Germline loops: CDR1 MGHDK, CDR2 SYGVNS. CDR3 length: 13 residues. The trim removed 4 bases at V and 7 bases at J, leaving 7 bases unmatched. For the CDR3, the DNA is TGTGCCAGCAGTGGACAGGGAGAACGGGAGCAGTACTTC. Its protein is CASSGQGEREQYF.